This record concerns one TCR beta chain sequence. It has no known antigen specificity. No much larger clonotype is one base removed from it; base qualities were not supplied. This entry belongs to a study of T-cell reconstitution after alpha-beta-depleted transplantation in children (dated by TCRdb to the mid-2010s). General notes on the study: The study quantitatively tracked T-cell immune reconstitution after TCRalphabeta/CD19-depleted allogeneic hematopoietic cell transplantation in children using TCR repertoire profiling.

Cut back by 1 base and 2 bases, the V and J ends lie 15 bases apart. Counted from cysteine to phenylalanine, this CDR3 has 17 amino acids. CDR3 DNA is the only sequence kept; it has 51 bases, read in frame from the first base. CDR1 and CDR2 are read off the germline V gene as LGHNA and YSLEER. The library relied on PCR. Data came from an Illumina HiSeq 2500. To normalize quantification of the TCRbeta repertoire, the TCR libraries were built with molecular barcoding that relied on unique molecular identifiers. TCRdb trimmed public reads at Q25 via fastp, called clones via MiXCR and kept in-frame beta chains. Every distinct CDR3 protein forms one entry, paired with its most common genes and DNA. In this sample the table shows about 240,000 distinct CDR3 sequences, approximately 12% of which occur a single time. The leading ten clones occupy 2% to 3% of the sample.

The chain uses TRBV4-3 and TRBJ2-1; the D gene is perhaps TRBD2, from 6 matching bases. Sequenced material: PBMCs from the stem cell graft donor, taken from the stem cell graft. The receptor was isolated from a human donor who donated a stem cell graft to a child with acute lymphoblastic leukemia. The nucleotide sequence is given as TGCGCCAGCAGCCAAGTCGGAGCTGGGGGGACCTACAATGAGCAGTTCTTC. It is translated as CASSQVGAGGTYNEQFF.